This is a list of T cell receptor beta chains from one sample in a study of blood T cell repertoires in COVID-19. Some clones are missing from TCRdb's copy, which holds only in-frame ones; the method was immunoSEQ multiplex PCR. The table shows approximately 160,000 clones, with around 83% occurring only once. The specimen sequenced was peripheral blood. These receptors were collected from a man aged 50 to 59 with active or convalescent COVID-19. CDR3s include the opening cysteine and the closing phenylalanine or tryptophan. A D gene is named only where the DNA matches it firmly.

>TRBJ1-2|TRBD1|TRBV19
CASSPVTGTGGFGYTF
TGTGCCAGTAGTCCTGTGACCGGGACAGGGGGCTTTGGCTACACCTTC
>TRBJ2-7|-|TRBV4-2
CASSQELNLWGGTYEQYF
TGTGCCAGCAGCCAAGAACTTAACTTGTGGGGGGGCACCTACGAGCAGTACTTC
>TRBJ2-1|TRBD2|TRBV20-1
CSASSFSGRGDNEQFF
TGCAGTGCTAGTTCTTTTAGCGGGAGAGGGGACAATGAGCAGTTCTTC
>TRBJ1-2|-|TRBV7-2
CASSLGSYGYTF
TGTGCCAGCAGCTTAGGGAGCTATGGCTACACCTTC
>TRBJ1-2|TRBD1|TRBV27
CASSDTGVGSYTF
TGTGCCAGCAGCGACACAGGGGTAGGGAGCTACACCTTC
>TRBJ2-2|-|TRBV5-1
CASSLDATLNTGELFF
TGCGCCAGCAGCCTAGATGCGACCCTGAACACCGGGGAGCTGTTTTTT
>TRBJ2-3|TRBD2|TRBV27
CASSLAGGYTDTQYF
TGTGCCAGCAGTTTAGCGGGAGGATACACAGATACGCAGTATTTT
>TRBJ1-5|-|TRBV6-5
CASSGQFSNQPQHF
TGTGCCAGCAGCGGACAGTTTAGCAATCAGCCCCAGCATTTT
>TRBJ2-3|TRBD2|TRBV7-2
CASSFIGREVVDTQYF
TGTGCCAGCAGCTTCATCGGGCGGGAGGTGGTAGATACGCAGTATTTT
>TRBJ1-2|TRBD1|TRBV28
CASSWDGDRVNSGYTF
TGTGCCAGCAGTTGGGACGGGGACAGGGTAAATTCTGGCTACACCTTC
>TRBJ1-2|TRBD1|TRBV6-2/TRBV6-3
CASSTADRGPCTF
TGTGCCAGCAGTACTGCGGACAGGGGCCCGTGCACCTTC
>TRBJ2-5|TRBD2|TRBV6-6
CASRKAGGSKETQYF
TGTGCCAGCAGGAAAGCGGGGGGGTCTAAAGAGACCCAGTACTTC
>TRBJ1-4|-|TRBV7-6
CASSLAAVGRVNSQTNEKLFF
TGTGCCAGCAGCTTAGCCGCGGTGGGCAGGGTGAATTCTCAGACTAATGAAAAACTGTTTTTT
>TRBJ2-1|TRBD2|TRBV7-8
CASSWREGAEQFF
TGTGCCAGCTCGTGGCGGGAGGGTGCTGAGCAGTTCTTC